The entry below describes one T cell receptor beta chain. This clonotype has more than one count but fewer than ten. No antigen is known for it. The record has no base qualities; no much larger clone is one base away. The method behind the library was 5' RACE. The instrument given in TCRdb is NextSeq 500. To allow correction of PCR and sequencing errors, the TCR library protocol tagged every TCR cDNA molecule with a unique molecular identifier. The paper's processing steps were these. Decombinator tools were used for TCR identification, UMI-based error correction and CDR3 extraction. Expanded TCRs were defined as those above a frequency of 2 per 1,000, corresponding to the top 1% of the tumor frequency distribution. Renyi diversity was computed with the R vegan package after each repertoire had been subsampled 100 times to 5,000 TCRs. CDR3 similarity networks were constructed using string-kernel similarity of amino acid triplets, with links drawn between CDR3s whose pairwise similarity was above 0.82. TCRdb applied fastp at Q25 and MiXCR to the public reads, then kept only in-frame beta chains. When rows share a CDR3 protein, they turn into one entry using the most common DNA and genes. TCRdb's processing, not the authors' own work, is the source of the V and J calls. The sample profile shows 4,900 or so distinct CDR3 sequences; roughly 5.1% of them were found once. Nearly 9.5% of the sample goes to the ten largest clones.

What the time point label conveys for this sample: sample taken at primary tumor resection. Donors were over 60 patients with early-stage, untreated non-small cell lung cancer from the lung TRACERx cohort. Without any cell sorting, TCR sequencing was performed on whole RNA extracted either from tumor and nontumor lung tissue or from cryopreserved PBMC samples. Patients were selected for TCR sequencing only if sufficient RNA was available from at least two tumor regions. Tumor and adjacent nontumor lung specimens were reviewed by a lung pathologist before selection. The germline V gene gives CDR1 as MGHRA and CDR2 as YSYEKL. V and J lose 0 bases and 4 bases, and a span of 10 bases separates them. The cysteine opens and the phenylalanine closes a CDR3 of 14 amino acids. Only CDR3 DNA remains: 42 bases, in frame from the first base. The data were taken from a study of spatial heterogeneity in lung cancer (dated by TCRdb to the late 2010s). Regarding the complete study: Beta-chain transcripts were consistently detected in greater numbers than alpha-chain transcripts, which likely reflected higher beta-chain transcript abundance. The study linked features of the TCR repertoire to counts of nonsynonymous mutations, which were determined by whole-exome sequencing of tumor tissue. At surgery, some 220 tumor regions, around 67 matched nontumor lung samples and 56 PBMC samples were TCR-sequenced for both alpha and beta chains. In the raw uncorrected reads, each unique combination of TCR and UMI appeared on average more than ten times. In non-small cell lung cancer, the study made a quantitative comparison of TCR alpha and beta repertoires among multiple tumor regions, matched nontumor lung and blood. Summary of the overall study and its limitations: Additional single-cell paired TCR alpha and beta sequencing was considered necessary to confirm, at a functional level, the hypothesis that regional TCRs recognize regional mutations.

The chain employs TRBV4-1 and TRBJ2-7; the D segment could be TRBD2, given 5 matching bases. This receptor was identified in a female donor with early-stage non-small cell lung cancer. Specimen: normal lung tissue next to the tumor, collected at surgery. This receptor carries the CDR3 CASSQDVTRYEQYF. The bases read TGCGCCAGCAGCCAAGATGTTACTAGGTACGAGCAGTACTTC.